This T cell receptor (beta chain) was captured by sequencing in a study of identical twins. This clonotype was observed many times. TCRdb re-derived calls from the 5' RACE reads in MiXCR, one entry per CDR3 protein. The sample shows about 280,000 distinct CDR3 sequences, around 8.8% of them seen only once. The CDR3 spans 12 residues. Trimming removed 4 bases at V and 9 bases at J, with 10 bases between. These data also formed part of another study, on yellow fever vaccine responses in identical twins.

The clonotype was recovered from a young woman in good health. Sequencing used memory (CD45RO+) T cells sorted from blood. The V and J genes are TRBV12-3 or TRBV12-4 and TRBJ2-1; no definite D call. The CDR3 coding sequence is TGTGCCAGCAGTTCGGGTACTGGTGAGCAGTTCTTC. It translates to CASSSGTGEQFF.